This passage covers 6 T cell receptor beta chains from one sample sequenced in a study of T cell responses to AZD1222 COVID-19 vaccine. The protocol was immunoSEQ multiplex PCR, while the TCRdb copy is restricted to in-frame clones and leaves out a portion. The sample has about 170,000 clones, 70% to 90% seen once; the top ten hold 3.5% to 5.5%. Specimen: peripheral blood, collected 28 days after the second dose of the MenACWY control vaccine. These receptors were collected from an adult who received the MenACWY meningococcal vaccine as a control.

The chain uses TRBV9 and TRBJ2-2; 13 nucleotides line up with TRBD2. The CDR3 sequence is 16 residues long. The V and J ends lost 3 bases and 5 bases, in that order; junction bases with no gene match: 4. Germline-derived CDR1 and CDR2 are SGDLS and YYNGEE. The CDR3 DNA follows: TGTGCCAGCAGCGCGGGACTAGCGGGATATACCGGGGAGCTGTTTTTT. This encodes CASSAGLAGYTGELFF. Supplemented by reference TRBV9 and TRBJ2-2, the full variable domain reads DSGVTQTPKHLITATGQRVTLRCSPRSGDLSVYWYQQSLDQGLQFLIQYYNGEERAKGNILERFSAQQFPDLHSELNLSSLELGDSALYFCASSAGLAGYTGELFFGEGSRLTVL.

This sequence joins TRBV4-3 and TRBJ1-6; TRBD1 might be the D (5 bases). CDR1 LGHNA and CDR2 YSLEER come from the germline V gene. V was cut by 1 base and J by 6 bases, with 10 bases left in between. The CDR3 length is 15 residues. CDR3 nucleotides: TGCGCCAGCAGCCAAGTCACAGGCGCTAATTCACCCCTCCACTTT. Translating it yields CASSQVTGANSPLHF.

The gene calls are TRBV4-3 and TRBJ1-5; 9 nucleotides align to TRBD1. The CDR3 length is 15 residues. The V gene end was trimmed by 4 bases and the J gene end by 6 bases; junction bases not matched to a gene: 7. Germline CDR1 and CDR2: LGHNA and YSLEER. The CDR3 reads CASSPSATGGQPQHF. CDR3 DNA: TGCGCCAGCAGCCCCTCCGCGACAGGGGGTCAGCCCCAGCATTTT.

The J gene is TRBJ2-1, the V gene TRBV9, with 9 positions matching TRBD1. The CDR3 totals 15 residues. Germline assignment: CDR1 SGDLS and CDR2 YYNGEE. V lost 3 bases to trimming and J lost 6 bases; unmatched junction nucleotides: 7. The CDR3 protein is CASSAAGTGSNEQFF. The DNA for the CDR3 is TGTGCCAGCAGCGCTGCCGGGACAGGGTCCAATGAGCAGTTCTTC. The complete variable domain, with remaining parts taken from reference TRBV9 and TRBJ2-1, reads DSGVTQTPKHLITATGQRVTLRCSPRSGDLSVYWYQQSLDQGLQFLIQYYNGEERAKGNILERFSAQQFPDLHSELNLSSLELGDSALYFCASSAAGTGSNEQFFGPGTRLTVL.

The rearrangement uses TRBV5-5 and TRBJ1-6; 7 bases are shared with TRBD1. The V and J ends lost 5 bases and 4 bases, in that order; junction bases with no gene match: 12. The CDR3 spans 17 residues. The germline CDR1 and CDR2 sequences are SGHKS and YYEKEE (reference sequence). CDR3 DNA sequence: TGTGCCAGCAGACGTACAGGGGAGGGGGTATATAATTCACCCCTCCACTTT. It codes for CASRRTGEGVYNSPLHF.

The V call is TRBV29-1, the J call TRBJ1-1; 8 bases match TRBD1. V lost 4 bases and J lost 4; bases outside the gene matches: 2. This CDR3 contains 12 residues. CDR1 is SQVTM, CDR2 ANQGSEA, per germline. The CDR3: CSVGTGGTEAFF. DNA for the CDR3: TGCAGCGTTGGTACAGGGGGCACTGAAGCTTTCTTT.